This T cell receptor (beta chain) originates from a study of post-analysis software for immune sequencing data. About the research overall: The courses of disease that were included comprised relapsing-remitting, secondary progressive and progressive-relapsing multiple sclerosis.

Note on this clonotype: Antigen specificity is unknown.

Study conclusions and caveats: Compared with controls, patients had more of about 5 TRBV segments, including TRBV5-6, TRBV5-1 and TRBV20-1. Samples from a shared batch, those prepared together, strongly co-clustered by F measure.

Unique molecular identifiers featured in each of the TCR beta cDNA libraries. About 500,000 cDNA molecules were obtained per 1 to 10 million input T cells. TCRdb analysed the PCR reads with MiXCR anew, one entry per CDR3 protein. The sample has hundreds of thousands of distinct CDR3 sequences, 40% to 50% seen once. Germline CDR1 and CDR2: PRHDT and FYEKMQ (reference sequence). Trimming took 1 base from V and 6 from J; bases not matched to a gene: 4. This CDR3 contains 15 residues. The V gene is TRBV13, the J gene TRBJ2-7, with 12 nucleotides matching TRBD2. The sample taken for sequencing was blood. This TCR derives from a girl between 10 and 17 years old with multiple sclerosis. CDR3 sequence: CASSLDRTSGIEQYF. CDR3 nucleotide sequence: TGTGCCAGCAGCTTAGATCGGACTAGCGGGATCGAGCAGTACTTC.